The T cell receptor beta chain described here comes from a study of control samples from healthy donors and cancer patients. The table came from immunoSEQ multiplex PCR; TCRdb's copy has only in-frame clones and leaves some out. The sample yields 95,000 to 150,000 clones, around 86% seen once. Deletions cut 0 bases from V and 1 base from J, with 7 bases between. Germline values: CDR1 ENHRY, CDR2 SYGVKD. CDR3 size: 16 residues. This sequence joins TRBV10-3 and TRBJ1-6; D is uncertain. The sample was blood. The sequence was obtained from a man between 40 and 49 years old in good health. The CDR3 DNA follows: TGTGCCATCAGTGAGTCGTCGGCGTCCTATAATTCACCCCTCCACTTT. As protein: CAISESSASYNSPLHF.